The 25 T cell receptor beta chains below all came from one sample that was sequenced in a study of CD8+CD57+ T cells in acquired aplastic anemia. Investigators profiled TCR beta VDJ and CDR3 from genomic DNA template. TCRdb reanalysed the reads using MiXCR and keeps one entry per CDR3 protein. The sample holds approximately 300,000 distinct CDR3 sequences, approximately 57% seen once. An expansion of CD8+CD57+ cells by flow cytometry had been shown in patients chosen for sequencing. The sample consisted of sorted CD4+, CD8+, or CD8+CD57+ T cells (not recorded which) from PBMCs. The receptor set was obtained from a human donor with aplastic anemia.

V and J are TRBV9 and TRBJ2-3; 10 bases align to TRBD2. The CDR3 is 16 amino acids. V gave up 2 bases and J gave up 6 bases; unmatched junction bases: 9. In germline, CDR1 is SGDLS, CDR2 YYNGEE. CDR3 sequence (DNA): TGTGCCAGCAGCGTCGACAGCGGGGGGGTGGGTGATACGCAGTATTTT. This encodes CASSVDSGGVGDTQYF.

The gene calls are TRBV7-3 and TRBJ1-1, with a tentative D call TRBD1 (5 bases). The CDR3 sequence is 13 residues long. V lost 2 bases and J lost 5, with 9 bases in between. Germline-derived CDR1 and CDR2 are SGHTA and FQGTGA. CDR3 amino acids: CASSLGGLTEAFF. The CDR3, as DNA: TGTGCCAGCAGCTTAGGGGGACTTACTGAAGCTTTCTTT.

The chain employs TRBV7-2 and TRBJ2-7; possible D gene TRBD2, 7 bases. Germline V gene lookup returns CDR1 SGHTA and CDR2 FQGNSA. V lost 5 bases and J lost 2, with 19 bases in between. The CDR3 runs to 16 residues. The chain's CDR3 is CASSPRGAGAAYEQYF. In nucleotides, the CDR3 is TGTGCCAGCAGCCCCCGCGGGGCGGGGGCTGCCTACGAGCAGTACTTC.

With respect to this clonotype: The junction departs from germline at one end; a sequencing error may be responsible. The chain has TRBV7-7 and TRBJ2-7; 7 bases map to TRBD2. The germline V gene has CDR1 SSHAT and CDR2 FNYEAQ (reference sequence). The CDR3 contains 14 residues. CDR3 sequence: CASSLWEGLNEQYF. Here the CDR3 DNA reads TGTGCTAGCAGCTTATGGGAGGGCCTGAACGAGCAGTACTTC.

This clonotype was observed a single time. V and J are TRBV7-2 and TRBJ2-3; D is ambiguous. Trimming left V 4 bases short and J 2 bases short, with 13 bases between. The CDR3 is 15 residues long. The germline gives CDR1 SGHTA, CDR2 FQGNSA. CDR3 in amino acids: CASSSGRDPTDTQYF. Written as DNA, the CDR3 is TGTGCCAGCAGCTCGGGTAGGGATCCCACAGATACGCAGTATTTT.

V is TRBV29-1 and J is TRBJ2-6; 7 nucleotides align to TRBD1. Losses at the gene ends were 8 bases for V and 0 bases for J; bases not matched to a gene: 4. The germline V gene encodes CDR1 SQVTM and CDR2 ANQGSEA. The CDR3 has 14 residues. The CDR3 sequence: CSSPGGSGANVLTF. CDR3 in DNA: TGCAGCTCACCAGGGGGCTCTGGGGCCAACGTCCTGACTTTC.

This clonotype was observed at least ten times. An end of the junction does not agree with germline; a read error may underlie this. This chain uses TRBV12-3 or TRBV12-4 with TRBJ2-3; D gene uncertain. This CDR3 has 11 amino acids. This CDR3 is CASSLGDTQYF. The DNA for the CDR3 is TGCGCCAGCAGCTTGGGAGATACGCAGTATTTT.

The V gene is TRBV6-6, the J gene TRBJ1-2; D perhaps matches TRBD1 (5 bases). Germline CDR1 MNHNY, CDR2 SVGAGI (reference sequence). The CDR3 runs 12 residues. V was cut by 7 bases and J by 5 bases, with 11 bases left in between. CDR3 loop: CASTGLGYGYTF. The CDR3, as DNA: TGTGCCAGCACAGGGCTGGGGTATGGCTACACCTTC.

This clonotype was seen a single time. The genes are TRBV7-9 and TRBJ2-7, with 7 positions matching TRBD1. CDR3 length: 13 amino acids. Germline-derived CDR1 and CDR2 are SEHNR and FQNEAQ (reference sequence). With 5 bases clipped from V and 3 bases from J, the junction kept 4 bases outside the gene matches. Here the CDR3 reads CASSLRDSYEQYF. For the CDR3, the DNA is TGTGCCAGCAGCCTCCGGGACAGCTACGAGCAGTACTTC.

This clonotype was seen ten or more times. The CDR3 loop is CASSQEYTTGSPLHF. The DNA of the CDR3 is TGTGCCAGCAGCCAAGAGTATACAACGGGTTCACCCCTCCACTTT. The genes are TRBV3-1 and TRBJ1-6; D uncertain. The germline V gene has CDR1 LGHDT and CDR2 YNNKEL (reference sequence). Deletions cut 0 bases from V and 9 bases from J, with 12 bases between. The CDR3 covers 15 residues. Drawing the rest from reference TRBV3-1 and TRBJ1-6, the complete variable domain is DTAVSQTPKYLVTQMGNDKSIKCEQNLGHDTMYWYKQDSKKFLKIMFSYNNKELIINETVPNRFSPKSPDKAHLNLHINSLELGDSAVYFCASSQEYTTGSPLHFGNGTRLTVT.

This rearrangement joins TRBV15 to TRBJ2-5, with TRBD1 matching 7 bases. Per germline, CDR1 LNHNV and CDR2 YYDKDF (reference sequence). The V segment lost 0 bases and the J segment 1 base; nucleotides outside the gene matches: 5. The CDR3 extends over 16 amino acids. The CDR3 DNA reads as TGTGCCACCAGCAGAGAGCACAGGGGTGGCCAAGAGACCCAGTACTTC. It encodes CATSREHRGGQETQYF.

The CDR3 region is CASSLRGLAANTGELFF. CDR3 DNA: TGTGCCAGCAGCTTACGGGGACTAGCGGCGAACACCGGGGAGCTGTTTTTT. The chain carries TRBV7-3 and TRBJ2-2; 11 positions agree with TRBD2. This CDR3 is built from 17 residues. Germline V gene lookup returns CDR1 SGHTA and CDR2 FQGTGA. The trim removed 2 bases at V and 0 bases at J, leaving 2 bases unmatched.

The chain couples TRBV10-3 to TRBJ2-1; D may be TRBD2 (7 bases). With 2 bases removed from V and 7 bases from J, the gap between germline ends came to 15 bases. The CDR3 length is 15 residues. The germline V gene encodes CDR1 ENHRY and CDR2 SYGVKD. The CDR3 here is CAISETAGEGNEQFF. In DNA, the CDR3 is TGTGCCATCAGTGAGACGGCAGGGGAGGGGAATGAGCAGTTCTTC.

The chain couples TRBV6-5 to TRBJ2-3, with D possibly TRBD2 on 6 matching bases. Germline CDR1 reads MNHEY; CDR2 reads SVGAGI. The CDR3 runs to 16 residues. Trimming took 8 bases from V and 4 from J, leaving 22 bases between them. The CDR3 is CASQLRRGIGADTQYF. The CDR3 nucleotides read TGTGCCAGCCAGTTACGCCGGGGGATTGGGGCAGATACGCAGTATTTT.

V usage is TRBV20-1 and J usage is TRBJ2-5; 12 nucleotides align to TRBD2. Unmatched junction bases numbered 8, after V lost 4 bases and J lost 5 bases. The length of the CDR3 is 15 residues. Germline lookup yields CDR1 DFQATT and CDR2 SNEGSKA (reference sequence). For the CDR3, the DNA is TGCAGTGCTACCCTAGCGGGAGGGACCGGGGAGACCCAGTACTTC. Amino acid sequence: CSATLAGGTGETQYF.

The chain links TRBV5-1 to TRBJ1-2; tentatively, D is TRBD1 (6 bases). Germline CDR1 is SGHRS and CDR2 is YFSETQ. CDR3 size: 12 residues. The V gene lost 0 bases and the J gene lost 8 bases, with 8 bases spanning the gap. The CDR3 sequence: CASSLDGQGYTF. The CDR3, as DNA: TGCGCCAGCAGCTTGGACGGACAGGGCTACACCTTC.

The gene calls are TRBV20-1 and TRBJ1-5; TRBD1 agrees at 10 bases. This CDR3 has 15 residues. CDR1 is DFQATT, CDR2 SNEGSKA, per germline (reference sequence). The V gene end was trimmed by 3 bases and the J gene end by 3 bases; junction bases not matched to a gene: 5. This CDR3 reads CSARRGQGVNQPQHF. CDR3 nucleotide sequence: TGCAGTGCTAGGCGTGGACAGGGGGTCAATCAGCCCCAGCATTTT.

This clonotype was recorded once. The gene calls are TRBV20-1 and TRBJ2-1; 8 nucleotides align to TRBD2. The germline V gene encodes CDR1 DFQATT and CDR2 SNEGSKA (reference sequence). The J segment lost 2 bases and the V segment lost 6 bases, leaving 6 bases of the junction unmatched. This CDR3 region has 14 residues. The DNA for the CDR3 is TGCAGTGCCCAAAGCGGGAGCGCCTACAATGAGCAGTTCTTC. This translates into CSAQSGSAYNEQFF.

This clonotype was observed many times. The chain links TRBV13 to TRBJ2-7, with TRBD2 identical over 9 bases. The CDR3 is 15 amino acids. The junction had 6 bases not matched to a gene; V was cut back by 4 bases and J by 2 bases. In germline, CDR1 is PRHDT, CDR2 FYEKMQ (reference sequence). Here the CDR3 DNA reads TGTGCCAGCAGCTCGAGAGCGGGAGGAACCTACGAGCAGTACTTC. It specifies CASSSRAGGTYEQYF.

This clonotype was detected ten times or more. The CDR3 sequence is CASSPHSSKSSYEQYF. The CDR3, as DNA: TGTGCCAGCAGCCCACATTCTAGTAAGAGCTCCTACGAGCAGTACTTC. The chain recombines TRBV13 with TRBJ2-7; D unclear. The V end was cut by 5 bases, the J end by 0 bases, with 17 bases between. In germline, CDR1 is PRHDT, CDR2 FYEKMQ (reference sequence). The CDR3 sequence is 16 residues long.

This clonotype was seen a few times. It is likely a read error, because the conserved phenylalanine at the end of the CDR3 is missing. The chain couples TRBV7-8 to TRBJ2-7; 7 bases match TRBD1. This CDR3 has 15 amino acids. The junction had 7 bases not matched to a gene; V was cut back by 1 base and J by 4 bases. Germline loops: CDR1 SGHVS, CDR2 FQNEAQ. CDR3 region: CASSLEAGGTYEQYS. For the CDR3, the DNA is TGTGCCAGCAGCTTAGAGGCAGGGGGTACTTACGAGCAGTACTCC.

In this sample, this clonotype turned up many times. This sequence joins TRBV12-3 or TRBV12-4 and TRBJ2-3; tentative D call: TRBD2 (5 bases). The CDR3 extends over 15 amino acids. V was shortened by 7 bases and J by 2 bases, with 16 bases between the two germline ends. In DNA form, the CDR3 reads TGTGCCAGCACCCTCAACGAGGGATTCACAGATACGCAGTATTTT. It is translated as CASTLNEGFTDTQYF.

This sequence joins TRBV20-1 and TRBJ2-1, with D perhaps matching TRBD2 (6 bases). This CDR3 has 13 amino acids. Trimming pared 1 base from V and 6 bases from J, leaving 10 bases between. Germline CDR1 DFQATT, CDR2 SNEGSKA (reference sequence). The CDR3 nucleotides are TGCAGTGCTAGAGTTACTAGCCTCAATGAGCAGTTCTTC. It translates to CSARVTSLNEQFF.

The chain is built from TRBV9 and TRBJ2-2; D may be TRBD1 (5 bases). In germline, CDR1 is SGDLS, CDR2 YYNGEE. The CDR3 has 15 residues. Trimming took off 3 bases at V and 3 bases at J, with 12 bases between the two ends. The CDR3 protein is CASSAQGVDTGELFF. The CDR3 DNA reads as TGTGCCAGCAGCGCACAAGGGGTCGACACCGGGGAGCTGTTTTTT. Variable domain in full (rest from reference TRBV9 and TRBJ2-2): DSGVTQTPKHLITATGQRVTLRCSPRSGDLSVYWYQQSLDQGLQFLIQYYNGEERAKGNILERFSAQQFPDLHSELNLSSLELGDSALYFCASSAQGVDTGELFFGEGSRLTVL.

The CDR3 protein is CASSPSSGRWDEQFF. The CDR3 DNA sequence: TGTGCCAGCAGCCCCTCGAGCGGGAGGTGGGATGAGCAGTTCTTC. This chain connects TRBV7-3 to TRBJ2-1; 9 nucleotides match TRBD2. Germline V lookup: CDR1 SGHTA, CDR2 FQGTGA. This CDR3 contains 15 residues. The V and J ends lost 5 bases and 8 bases, in that order; junction bases with no gene match: 10.